This T cell receptor (beta chain) is drawn from a study of PD-1 blockade in classical Hodgkin lymphoma. General observations from the study: Only CD4+ TCR diversity, not CD8+, had risen significantly by C4D1. Newly diagnosed patients and complete responders had comparable diversity at baseline.

As for this clone: Its antigen is as yet unknown.

Profiling relied on immunoSEQ multiplex PCR, and the TCRdb table lists in-frame clones only, not all of them. The profile shows around 50,000 clones, about 90% of them singletons. CDR1 and CDR2 (germline): MDHEN, SYDVKM. The CDR3 has 18 residues. V lost 5 bases to trimming and J lost 0 bases; unmatched junction nucleotides: 13. Time point of the sample: cycle 4 day 1 (C4D1), after about 6 weeks of nivolumab. Following autologous stem cell transplantation, relapse occurred in every patient, and exposure to brentuximab vedotin varied. Complete response, partial response or progressive disease constituted the best response categories observed.

This sample comprised peripheral blood mononuclear cells (PBMCs), obtained before the fourth cycle of nivolumab. This sequence originates from a human donor with classical Hodgkin lymphoma. This chain links TRBV28 with TRBJ2-4; TRBD1 aligns across 7 bases. CDR3 DNA sequence: TGTGCCAGCAGTCCTTCCGGGACAGTTACCCTAGCCAAAAACATTCAGTACTTC. It encodes CASSPSGTVTLAKNIQYF.